The 10 T cell receptor beta chains given below trace back to one sample, sequenced in a study of cytomegalovirus exposure and HLA in healthy donors. The PCR employed 60 Vbeta primers together with 13 Jbeta primers. Some clones are missing from TCRdb's copy, which holds only in-frame ones; the method was immunoSEQ multiplex PCR. The sample lists 200,000 to 300,000 clones, 78% occurring once. The sequencing input was PBMCs. Receptors originate from a boy aged 5-17 years in good health and CMV-seronegative.

The rearrangement joins TRBV7-9 to TRBJ1-2; 7 positions agree with TRBD1. V lost 6 bases to trimming and J lost 8 bases; unmatched junction nucleotides: 9. Germline V gene sequence: CDR1 SEHNR, CDR2 FQNEAQ (reference sequence). The CDR3 covers 13 residues. The CDR3 reads CASRDRLTGGYTF. CDR3 nucleotide sequence: TGTGCCAGCAGGGACAGGTTAACGGGAGGCTACACCTTC.

This chain connects TRBV7-6 to TRBJ1-1, with a weak D call TRBD1 (5 bases). The ends were cut back, 1 base at V and 11 bases at J, with 14 bases in the middle. CDR3 length: 13 residues. The V gene's germline CDR1 is SGHVS and CDR2 FNYEAQ. The CDR3 DNA follows: TGTGCCAGCAGCTTAGGGTTGGGGGGTAGCGCTTTCTTT. Translating gives CASSLGLGGSAFF.

V is TRBV27 and J is TRBJ2-7; 12 bases fit TRBD2. CDR3 length: 15 residues. Germline V gene sequence: CDR1 MNHEY, CDR2 SMNVEV (reference sequence). V trimming: 4 bases; J trimming: 6 bases; junction bases outside the gene matches: 7. The CDR3 bases are TGTGCCAGCAGTTCGACTAGCGGGAGTATCTGCGAGCAGTACTTC. Its translation: CASSSTSGSICEQYF.

This chain connects TRBV6-1 to TRBJ2-6; perhaps TRBD2 as D (5 bases). The CDR3 is made up of 15 amino acids. V dropped 3 bases and J dropped 0 bases, with 6 bases sitting between them. CDR1 and CDR2 from the germline V gene are MNHNS and SASEGT. Written as DNA, the CDR3 is TGTGCCAGCAGTGACGGGAACTCTGGGGCCAACGTCCTGACTTTC. Translation: CASSDGNSGANVLTF.

The rearrangement uses TRBV9 and TRBJ1-3; 7 bases are a match to TRBD1. Germline trimming cut 0 bases from V and 3 bases from J; bases unmatched to any gene: 3. Germline assignment: CDR1 SGDLS and CDR2 YYNGEE. This CDR3 has 15 amino acids. Here the CDR3 DNA reads TGTGCCAGCAGCGTAGGACAGGGCTTTGGAAACACCATATATTTT. Translating gives CASSVGQGFGNTIYF. Together with reference TRBV9 and TRBJ1-3, the CDR3 gives the full variable domain: DSGVTQTPKHLITATGQRVTLRCSPRSGDLSVYWYQQSLDQGLQFLIQYYNGEERAKGNILERFSAQQFPDLHSELNLSSLELGDSALYFCASSVGQGFGNTIYFGEGSWLTVV.

CDR3 protein: CASREADSYEQYF. For the CDR3, the DNA is TGTGCCAGCAGGGAAGCGGACTCCTACGAGCAGTACTTC. This chain connects TRBV5-8 to TRBJ2-7, with a weak D call TRBD2 (5 bases). Germline V gene data show CDR1 as SGHTS and CDR2 as YDEGEE. This CDR3 region has 13 residues. V lost 5 bases, J lost 0 bases, and 9 bases lay in between.

CDR3 loop: CASSSGGLADYFSTDTQYF. Here the CDR3 DNA reads TGTGCCAGCAGCTCGGGGGGACTAGCGGATTACTTTAGCACAGATACGCAGTATTTT. This rearrangement joins TRBV5-4 to TRBJ2-3, with TRBD2 identical over 11 bases. Germline lookup yields CDR1 SGHNT and CDR2 YYREEE (reference sequence). The CDR3 has 19 amino acids. The trim removed 3 bases at V and 0 bases at J, leaving 12 bases unmatched.

As for this clone: The identical CDR3 is also encoded by other nucleotide sequences in the sample. V is TRBV5-6 and J is TRBJ1-5; no clear D. This CDR3 region has 12 residues. Between the trimmed V and J ends, which lost 2 bases and 4 bases, there was a span of 4 bases. Germline assignment: CDR1 SGHDT and CDR2 YYEEEE. The CDR3 sequence is CASSFLNQPQHF. In DNA form, the CDR3 reads TGTGCCAGCAGCTTTCTAAATCAGCCCCAGCATTTT. Full variable domain (missing parts from reference TRBV5-6 and TRBJ1-5): DAGVTQSPTHLIKTRGQQVTLRCSPKSGHDTVSWYQQALGQGPQFIFQYYEEEERQRGNFPDRFSGHQFPNYSSELNVNALLLGDSALYLCASSFLNQPQHFGDGTRLSIL.

The chain is built from TRBV5-8 and TRBJ1-1; D is unclear. The CDR3 covers 14 residues. Germline CDR1 and CDR2: SGHTS and YDEGEE. Trimming cost V 2 bases and J 12 bases, with 20 bases left between them. The CDR3 DNA is TGTGCCAGCAGCTTTAAGGGTGGCGGCGGGATAACTTTCTTT. This gives the protein CASSFKGGGGITFF.

This chain uses TRBV10-3 with TRBJ2-3; D is perhaps TRBD1 (5 bases). V was clipped by 6 bases and J by 0 bases, with 16 bases between them. This CDR3 spans 16 amino acids. The germline CDR1 and CDR2 sequences are ENHRY and SYGVKD. Here the CDR3 reads CAISLDTSYSTDTQYF. DNA of the CDR3: TGTGCCATCAGCTTGGACACGTCATATAGCACAGATACGCAGTATTTT.